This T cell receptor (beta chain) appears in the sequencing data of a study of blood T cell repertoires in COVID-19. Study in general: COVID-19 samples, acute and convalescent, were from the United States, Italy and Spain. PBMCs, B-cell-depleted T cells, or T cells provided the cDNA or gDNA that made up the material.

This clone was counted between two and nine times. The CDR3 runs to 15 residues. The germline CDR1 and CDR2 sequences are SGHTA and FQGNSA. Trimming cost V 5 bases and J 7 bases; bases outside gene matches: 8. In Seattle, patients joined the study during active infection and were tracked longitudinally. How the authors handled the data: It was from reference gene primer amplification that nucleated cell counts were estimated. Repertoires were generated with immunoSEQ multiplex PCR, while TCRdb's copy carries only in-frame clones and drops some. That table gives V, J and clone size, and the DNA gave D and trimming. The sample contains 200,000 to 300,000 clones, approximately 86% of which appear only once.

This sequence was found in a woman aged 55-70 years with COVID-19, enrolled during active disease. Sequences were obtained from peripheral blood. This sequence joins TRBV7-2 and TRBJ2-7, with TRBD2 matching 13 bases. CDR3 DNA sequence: TGTGCCAGCAGCCAAACTAGCGGGAGGGCTTGGGAGCAGTACTTC. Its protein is CASSQTSGRAWEQYF.